The entry that follows covers one T cell receptor (beta chain) sequence. This was a deep-level run. Assay: immunoSEQ multiplex PCR; the TCRdb copy retains only in-frame clones and omits some. The table records about 600,000 clones, roughly 98% of them present only once. Trimming removed 5 bases from V and 0 bases from J, with 13 bases in between. Germline CDR1 SGHVS, CDR2 FQNEAQ. The CDR3 sequence is 15 residues long. This entry comes from a study of shared clonotypes between healthy human individuals. Naive CD8 cells comprised CD45RO-negative, CCR7-positively selected cells, excluding terminally differentiated effector memory CD45RA+ cells.

Sequenced sample: naive CD8+ T cells sorted from blood. The genes are TRBV7-8 and TRBJ1-1; D not certain. The sequence was collected from a man aged 25-40 years in good health. In nucleotides, the CDR3 is TGTGCCAGCAGCCCCCTTACAGTTATGAACACTGAAGCTTTCTTT. Amino acid sequence: CASSPLTVMNTEAFF.